Below, 22 T cell receptor beta chains from the same sample are listed, as sequenced in a study of metastatic and nonmetastatic thyroid tumors (dated by TCRdb to 2020 to 2021). Library prep was done by PCR. Sequencer: Illumina HiSeq 4000. The public reads were run again by TCRdb, first through fastp at Q25 and then through MiXCR, and only productive beta chains were kept. The sample table holds about 28,000 clones, of which over 15% were seen once. Approximately 4% of the sample rests with the top ten. No treatment had been received by any patient before thyroid surgery. The sample was blood. The receptors here all came from a female donor with papillary thyroid cancer or a benign thyroid nodule (not recorded which). Some clones in this sample may be carry-over from other donors' samples.

This clone was picked up many times. This chain joins TRBV6-1 and TRBJ2-2; 7 bases agree with TRBD1. V was pared by 4 bases and J by 1 base, with 3 bases of the junction left unmatched. The CDR3 consists of 15 residues. Germline assignment: CDR1 MNHNS and CDR2 SASEGT. The DNA of the CDR3 is TGTGCCAGCAGTGCCTGGACAGGGAACACCGGGGAGCTGTTTTTT. It yields the protein CASSAWTGNTGELFF.

This clone was seen many times. The chain has TRBV5-1 and TRBJ2-2; no definite D call. This CDR3 is 13 amino acids long. V lost 0 bases, J lost 11 bases, and 11 bases lay in between. Germline lookup yields CDR1 SGHRS and CDR2 YFSETQ. Here the CDR3 DNA reads TGCGCCAGCAGCTTGGGGCTAGAAAGCGAGCTGTTTTTT. Translated, it gives CASSLGLESELFF. Supplemented by reference TRBV5-1 and TRBJ2-2, the full variable domain reads KAGVTQTPRYLIKTRGQQVTLSCSPISGHRSVSWYQQTPGQGLQFLFEYFSETQRNKGNFPGRFSGRQFSNSRSEMNVSTLELGDSALYLCASSLGLESELFFGEGSRLTVL.

This clone has ten or more counts. J is TRBJ2-7 and V is TRBV5-1, with TRBD2 matching 8 bases. The CDR3 contains 13 residues. Germline V lookup: CDR1 SGHRS, CDR2 YFSETQ. The V and J ends lost 4 bases and 3 bases, in that order; junction bases with no gene match: 3. The CDR3 DNA reads as TGCGCCAGCAGCGCGGGAGGAGGCTACGAGCAGTACTTC. Amino acid sequence: CASSAGGGYEQYF.

The rearrangement joins TRBV4-2 to TRBJ2-7, with a possible D match to TRBD1 (7 bases). The germline V gene encodes CDR1 LGHNA and CDR2 YNFKEQ. V lost 7 bases and J lost 3, with 19 bases in between. The CDR3 runs 15 residues. Here the CDR3 reads CASTRVRGVYYEQYF. As DNA, the CDR3 is TGTGCCAGCACAAGAGTCAGGGGGGTCTACTACGAGCAGTACTTC.

This clone has at least ten counts. CDR3 residues: CATSDLSAATSTDTQYF. Written as DNA, the CDR3 is TGTGCCACCAGTGATTTGTCGGCGGCAACTAGCACAGATACGCAGTATTTT. The chain combines TRBV24-1 with TRBJ2-3; no clear D gene. Germline CDR1 reads KGHDR; CDR2 reads SFDVKD. CDR3 length: 17 residues. V was cut by 0 bases and J by 0 bases, with 12 bases left in between.

This clone is deemed medium-sized (0.01 to 0.1%). The chain joins TRBV10-1 to TRBJ1-2, with unresolved D. This CDR3 has 11 residues. Germline CDR1 and CDR2: WNHNN and SYGVQD (reference sequence). The germline V and J ends were trimmed by 6 bases and 5 bases, with 7 bases remaining between them. The CDR3 sequence: CASRERYGYTF. CDR3 nucleotide sequence: TGCGCCAGCAGGGAACGGTATGGCTACACCTTC.

This clone was seen repeatedly, ten times or more. The CDR3 loop is CASRPPGLAGVYEQYF. The CDR3 DNA sequence: TGTGCCAGCAGACCTCCGGGACTAGCGGGAGTGTACGAGCAGTACTTC. The gene calls are TRBV27 and TRBJ2-7, with 14 bases fitting TRBD2. V lost 6 bases, J lost 4 bases, and 8 bases stayed unmatched. This CDR3 contains 16 residues. CDR1 and CDR2 from the germline V gene are MNHEY and SMNVEV (reference sequence).

This clone occurred many times. The V gene is TRBV4-1, the J gene TRBJ2-3; 7 nucleotides align to TRBD1. From germline, CDR1 is MGHRA and CDR2 YSYEKL. V gave up 1 base and J gave up 7 bases; unmatched junction bases: 11. The CDR3 runs 16 residues. For the CDR3, the DNA is TGCGCCAGCAGCCAAGGTCCGGGACAGTCTAATCATACGCAGTATTTT. This translates into CASSQGPGQSNHTQYF.

The J gene is TRBJ1-2, the V gene TRBV11-2; D remains ambiguous. Between the trimmed V and J ends, which lost 0 bases and 2 bases, there was a span of 10 bases. Germline values: CDR1 SGHAT, CDR2 FQNNGV. The CDR3 consists of 15 residues. As DNA, the CDR3 is TGTGCCAGCAGCTTAGATCCCCAGGCCAACTATGGCTACACCTTC. This codes for CASSLDPQANYGYTF. The whole variable domain, remainder taken from reference TRBV11-2 and TRBJ1-2, is EAGVAQSPRYKIIEKRQSVAFWCNPISGHATLYWYQQILGQGPKLLIQFQNNGVVDDSQLPKDRFSAERLKGVDSTLKIQPAKLEDSAVYLCASSLDPQANYGYTFGSGTRLTVV.

This clone was detected ten times or more. This sequence joins TRBV7-9 and TRBJ2-3; a weak D match, TRBD2 (5 bases). The V end lost 5 bases, the J end lost 4 bases, and 16 bases lay between the germline ends. This CDR3 spans 15 amino acids. The germline V gene has CDR1 SEHNR and CDR2 FQNEAQ (reference sequence). CDR3 residues: CASSPRDLAADTQYF. CDR3 coding DNA: TGTGCCAGCAGCCCTCGGGATTTAGCTGCAGATACGCAGTATTTT.

Details on this clone: This sequence may be a read error, since a much larger clone differs from it by one base. The rearrangement links TRBV7-2 to TRBJ1-5; D is undetermined. The germline gives CDR1 SGHTA, CDR2 FQGNSA. The CDR3 totals 15 residues. Written as DNA, the CDR3 is TGTGCCAGCAGCTTCAGGTGGCAGAGCAATCAGCCTCAGCATTTT. Translating gives CASSFRWQSNQPQHF.

V is TRBV20-1 and J is TRBJ1-5, with D possibly being TRBD1 (6 bases). Germline CDR1 reads DFQATT; CDR2 reads SNEGSKA (reference sequence). V was cut by 1 base and J by 10 bases, with 20 bases left in between. The CDR3 runs 15 residues. This CDR3 is CSARVWGREEQPQHF. The CDR3 DNA reads as TGCAGTGCTAGAGTCTGGGGGCGGGAGGAACAACCCCAGCATTTT.

Points on this clone: A read error may produce the germline difference seen at one junction end. The genes are TRBV2 and TRBJ1-6, with D tentatively TRBD1 (6 bases). CDR1 is SNHLY and CDR2 is FYNNEI in the germline V gene. This CDR3 is 14 amino acids long. The CDR3 loop is CASTQQGHNSPLRF. The CDR3 bases are TGTGCCAGCACCCAACAGGGACATAATTCACCCCTCCGCTTT.

This clone was recorded many times. The V gene is TRBV19, the J gene TRBJ2-5, with 8 bases aligning to TRBD2. Trimming took 5 bases from V and 7 from J; bases not matched to a gene: 12. CDR3 length: 15 amino acids. Germline loops: CDR1 LNHDA, CDR2 SQIVND (reference sequence). The CDR3: CASSGPNSGKATQYF. CDR3 bases: TGTGCCAGTAGTGGCCCGAATAGCGGGAAGGCGACCCAGTACTTC.

This clone was detected many times. This rearrangement joins TRBV2 to TRBJ2-7; the match to TRBD1 covers 11 bases. The germline V gene encodes CDR1 SNHLY and CDR2 FYNNEI. J lost 3 bases, V lost 2 bases, and 6 bases had no gene match. This CDR3 is built from 16 residues. The CDR3: CASSEIGTGGHYEQYF. CDR3 in DNA: TGTGCCAGCAGTGAAATAGGGACAGGGGGTCACTACGAGCAGTACTTC.

This rearrangement joins TRBV11-1 to TRBJ2-6; D uncertain. The CDR3 is 16 amino acids. Trimming stripped 3 bases from V and 0 bases from J, with 9 bases between. The V gene's germline CDR1 is SGHAT and CDR2 FQDESV (reference sequence). CDR3 region: CASSFGSISGANVLTF. DNA of the CDR3: TGTGCCAGCAGCTTTGGCAGTATCTCTGGGGCCAACGTCCTGACTTTC.

This clone was observed many times. The V call is TRBV20-1, the J call TRBJ1-3, with D possibly TRBD1 on 5 matching bases. This CDR3 region has 18 residues. Germline CDR1 is DFQATT and CDR2 is SNEGSKA (reference sequence). The V and J ends lost 0 bases and 0 bases respectively, with 18 bases between them. CDR3 residues: CSARDLLPGGSSGNTIYF. In DNA, the CDR3 is TGCAGTGCTAGAGATCTCCTCCCGGGGGGTAGCTCTGGAAACACCATATATTTT.

This clone has ten or more counts. A much larger clone differs by one base, so this may be a read error. The V gene is TRBV12-3 or TRBV12-4, the J gene TRBJ1-4; TRBD1 might be the D (5 bases). This CDR3 has 13 residues. V was pared by 5 bases and J by 6 bases, with 10 bases between. Here the CDR3 DNA reads TGTGCCAGCAGTAGGGGTGTGGATGAAAAACTGTTTTTT. Its translation: CASSRGVDEKLFF.

By proportion, this clone is medium-sized (0.01 to 0.1%). The chain couples TRBV20-1 to TRBJ2-7; TRBD2 matches at 8 bases. With 0 bases clipped from V and 4 bases from J, the junction kept 11 bases outside the gene matches. Germline-derived CDR1 and CDR2 are DFQATT and SNEGSKA (reference sequence). This CDR3 comprises 16 residues. The DNA of the CDR3 is TGCAGTGCTAGAGACGAGTTTAGCGGGGATATTTACGAGCAGTACTTC. As protein: CSARDEFSGDIYEQYF.

This clone was observed many times. This chain uses TRBV20-1 with TRBJ2-2; D gene uncertain. This CDR3 is built from 12 residues. Trimming took 0 bases from V and 7 from J, leaving 6 bases between them. Per germline, CDR1 DFQATT and CDR2 SNEGSKA (reference sequence). CDR3: CSAREGVGELFF. The DNA for the CDR3 is TGCAGTGCTAGAGAGGGTGTCGGGGAGCTGTTTTTT.

This clone was seen repeatedly, ten times or more. This chain links TRBV9 with TRBJ2-5; 7 positions match TRBD1. Per the germline V gene, CDR1 is SGDLS and CDR2 is YYNGEE. V dropped 0 bases and J dropped 2; count of bases not matched to a gene: 7. The CDR3 consists of 16 residues. In DNA form, the CDR3 reads TGTGCCAGCAGCGTAGAGGGGGCAGGGATACAAGAGACCCAGTACTTC. It is translated as CASSVEGAGIQETQYF.

This chain joins TRBV12-3 or TRBV12-4 and TRBJ2-1; TRBD2 aligns across 11 bases. J was trimmed by 7 bases and V by 5 bases; bases with no gene match: 4. The CDR3 runs 14 residues. The CDR3 loop is CASSPGTSGNEQFF. The CDR3, as DNA: TGTGCCAGCAGTCCCGGGACTAGCGGTAATGAGCAGTTCTTC.